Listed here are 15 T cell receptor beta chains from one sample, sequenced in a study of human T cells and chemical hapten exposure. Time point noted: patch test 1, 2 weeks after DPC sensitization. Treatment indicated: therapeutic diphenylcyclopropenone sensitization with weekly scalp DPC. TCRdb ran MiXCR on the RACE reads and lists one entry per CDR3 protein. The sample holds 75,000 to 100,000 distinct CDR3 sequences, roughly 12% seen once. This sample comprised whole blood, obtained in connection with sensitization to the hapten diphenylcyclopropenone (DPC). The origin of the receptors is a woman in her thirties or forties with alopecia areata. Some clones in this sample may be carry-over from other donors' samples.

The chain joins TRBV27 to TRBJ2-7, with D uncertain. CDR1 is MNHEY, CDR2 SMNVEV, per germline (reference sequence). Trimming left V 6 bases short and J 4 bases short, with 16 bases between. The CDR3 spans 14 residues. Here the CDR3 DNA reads TGTGCCAGCAGGGGGTCTGCCCCGTTTTACGAGCAGTACTTC. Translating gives CASRGSAPFYEQYF.

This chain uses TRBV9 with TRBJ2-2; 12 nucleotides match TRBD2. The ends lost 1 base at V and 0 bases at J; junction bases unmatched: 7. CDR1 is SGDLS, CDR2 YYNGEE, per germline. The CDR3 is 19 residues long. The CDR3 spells CASSVPLTSGRSNTGELFF. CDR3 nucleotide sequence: TGTGCCAGCAGCGTACCCCTGACTAGCGGGAGATCGAACACCGGGGAGCTGTTTTTT.

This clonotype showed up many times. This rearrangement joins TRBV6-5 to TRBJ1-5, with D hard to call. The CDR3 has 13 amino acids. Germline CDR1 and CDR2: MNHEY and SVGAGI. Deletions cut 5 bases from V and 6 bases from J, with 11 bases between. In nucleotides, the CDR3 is TGTGCCAGCAGTGAGAGACGAGGTCAGCCCCAGCATTTT. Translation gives CASSERRGQPQHF.

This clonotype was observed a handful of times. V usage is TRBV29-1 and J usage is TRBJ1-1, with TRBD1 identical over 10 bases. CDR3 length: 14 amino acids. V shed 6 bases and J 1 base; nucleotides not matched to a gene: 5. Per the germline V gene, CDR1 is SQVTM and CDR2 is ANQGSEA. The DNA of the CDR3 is TGCAGCGTGAGGGGACAGGGGACGAACACTGAAGCTTTCTTT. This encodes CSVRGQGTNTEAFF.

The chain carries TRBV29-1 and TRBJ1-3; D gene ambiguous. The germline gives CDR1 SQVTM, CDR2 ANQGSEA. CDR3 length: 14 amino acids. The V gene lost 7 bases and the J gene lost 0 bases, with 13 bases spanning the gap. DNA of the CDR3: TGCAGCGAACACAGCCTCACCTCTGGAAACACCATATATTTT. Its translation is CSEHSLTSGNTIYF. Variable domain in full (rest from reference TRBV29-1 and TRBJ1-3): SAVISQKPSRDICQRGTSLTIQCQVDSQVTMMFWYRQQPGQSLTLIATANQGSEATYESGFVIDKFPISRPNLTFSTLTVSNMSPEDSSIYLCSEHSLTSGNTIYFGEGSWLTVV.

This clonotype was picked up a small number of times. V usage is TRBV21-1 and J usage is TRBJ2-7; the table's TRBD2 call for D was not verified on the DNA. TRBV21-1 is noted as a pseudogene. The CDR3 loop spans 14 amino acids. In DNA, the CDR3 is TGTGCCAGCGCGGGTAGTCGGCTCGGCTACGAGCAGTACTTC. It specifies CASAGSRLGYEQYF.

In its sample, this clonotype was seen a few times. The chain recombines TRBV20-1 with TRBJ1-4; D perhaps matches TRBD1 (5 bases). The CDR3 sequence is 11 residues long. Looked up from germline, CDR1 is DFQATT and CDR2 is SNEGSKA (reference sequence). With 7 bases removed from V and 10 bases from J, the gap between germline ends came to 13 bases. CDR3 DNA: TGCAGTGTTAAACAGGACGGAAAACTGTTTTTT. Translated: CSVKQDGKLFF.

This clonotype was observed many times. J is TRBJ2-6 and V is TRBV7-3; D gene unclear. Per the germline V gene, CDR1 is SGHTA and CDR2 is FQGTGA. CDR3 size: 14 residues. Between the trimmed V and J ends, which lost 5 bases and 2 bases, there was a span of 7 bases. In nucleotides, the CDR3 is TGTGCCAGCAGCCCCATCCCTGGGGCCAACGTCCTGACTTTC. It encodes CASSPIPGANVLTF.

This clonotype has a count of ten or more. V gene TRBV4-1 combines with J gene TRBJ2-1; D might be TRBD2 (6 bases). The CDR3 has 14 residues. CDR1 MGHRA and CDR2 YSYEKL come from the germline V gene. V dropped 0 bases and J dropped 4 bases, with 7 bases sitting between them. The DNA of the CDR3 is TGCGCCAGCAGCCAAGAGGGACTGTACAATGAGCAGTTCTTC. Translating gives CASSQEGLYNEQFF.

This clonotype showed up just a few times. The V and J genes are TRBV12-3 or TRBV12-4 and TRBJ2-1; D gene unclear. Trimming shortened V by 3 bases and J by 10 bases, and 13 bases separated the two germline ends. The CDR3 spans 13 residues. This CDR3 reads CASSLVQATEQFF. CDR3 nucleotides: TGTGCCAGCAGTTTGGTGCAGGCCACCGAGCAGTTCTTC.

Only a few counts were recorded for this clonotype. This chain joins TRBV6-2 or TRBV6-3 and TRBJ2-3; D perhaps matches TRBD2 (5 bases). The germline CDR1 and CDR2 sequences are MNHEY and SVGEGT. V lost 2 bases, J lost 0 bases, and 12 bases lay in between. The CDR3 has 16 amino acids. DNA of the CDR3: TGTGCCAGCAGTTACAGGAGGCGGACTAGCACAGATACGCAGTATTTT. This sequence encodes CASSYRRRTSTDTQYF.

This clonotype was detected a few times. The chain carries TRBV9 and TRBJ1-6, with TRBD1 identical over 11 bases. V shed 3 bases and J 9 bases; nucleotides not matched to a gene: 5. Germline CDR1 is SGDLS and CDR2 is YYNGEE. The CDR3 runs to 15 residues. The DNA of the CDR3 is TGTGCCAGCAGCGAATCCGGGACAGGGGGTTCACCCCTCCACTTT. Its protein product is CASSESGTGGSPLHF.

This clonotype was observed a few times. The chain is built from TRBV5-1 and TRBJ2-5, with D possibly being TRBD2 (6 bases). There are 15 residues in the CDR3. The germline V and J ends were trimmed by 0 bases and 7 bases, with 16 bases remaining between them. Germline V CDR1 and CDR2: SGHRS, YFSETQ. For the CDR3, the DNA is TGCGCCAGCAGCTTGGAGGCGGGAACTGGGGGGACCCAGTACTTC. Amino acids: CASSLEAGTGGTQYF.

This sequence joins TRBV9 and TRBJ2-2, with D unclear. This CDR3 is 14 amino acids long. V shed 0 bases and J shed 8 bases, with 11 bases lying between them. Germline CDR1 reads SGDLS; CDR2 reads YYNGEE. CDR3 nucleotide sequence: TGTGCCAGCAGCGTAGGACTTCTTGAGGGGGAGCTGTTTTTT. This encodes CASSVGLLEGELFF.

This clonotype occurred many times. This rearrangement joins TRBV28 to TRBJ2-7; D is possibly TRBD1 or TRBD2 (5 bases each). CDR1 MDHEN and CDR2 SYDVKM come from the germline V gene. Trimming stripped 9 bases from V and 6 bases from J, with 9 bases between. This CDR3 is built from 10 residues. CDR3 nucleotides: TGTGCCAGTGGGACCCGCGAGCAGTACTTC. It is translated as CASGTREQYF.